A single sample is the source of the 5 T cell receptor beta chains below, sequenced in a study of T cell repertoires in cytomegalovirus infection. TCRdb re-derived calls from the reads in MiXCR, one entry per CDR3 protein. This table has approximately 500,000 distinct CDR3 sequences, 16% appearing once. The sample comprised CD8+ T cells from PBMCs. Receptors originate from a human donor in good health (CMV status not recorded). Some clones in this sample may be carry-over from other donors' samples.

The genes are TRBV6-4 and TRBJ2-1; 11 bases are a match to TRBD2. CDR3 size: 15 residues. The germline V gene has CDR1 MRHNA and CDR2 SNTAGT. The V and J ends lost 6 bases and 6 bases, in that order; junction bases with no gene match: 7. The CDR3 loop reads CASSRLAGTVNEQFF. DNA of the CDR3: TGTGCCAGCAGCCGACTAGCGGGGACTGTCAATGAGCAGTTCTTC.

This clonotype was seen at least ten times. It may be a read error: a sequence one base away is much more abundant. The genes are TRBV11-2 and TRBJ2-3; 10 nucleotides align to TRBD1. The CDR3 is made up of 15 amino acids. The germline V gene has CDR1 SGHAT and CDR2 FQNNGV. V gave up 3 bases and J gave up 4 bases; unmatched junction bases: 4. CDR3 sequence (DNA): TGTGCCAGCAGCTTCCGGGACAGGGGTCCAGATACGCAGTATTTT. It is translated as CASSFRDRGPDTQYF.

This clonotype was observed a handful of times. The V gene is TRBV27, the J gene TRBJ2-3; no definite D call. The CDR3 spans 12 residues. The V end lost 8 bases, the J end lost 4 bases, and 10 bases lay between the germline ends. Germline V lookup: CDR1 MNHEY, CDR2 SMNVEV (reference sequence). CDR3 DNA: TGTGCCAGCGGGTTAGTGTCAGATACGCAGTATTTT. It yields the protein CASGLVSDTQYF.

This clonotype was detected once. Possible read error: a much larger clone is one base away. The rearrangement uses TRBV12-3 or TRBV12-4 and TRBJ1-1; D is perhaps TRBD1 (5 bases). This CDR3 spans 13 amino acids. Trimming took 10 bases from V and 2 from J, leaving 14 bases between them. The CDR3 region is CANTSDKNTEAFF. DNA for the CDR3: TGTGCCAACACCTCGGACAAAAACACTGAAGCTTTCTTT.

CDR3 sequence: CASSPGRGWSTEAFF. The CDR3 DNA sequence: TGTGCCAGCAGCCCAGGCCGGGGGTGGAGCACTGAAGCTTTCTTT. The rearrangement uses TRBV5-5 and TRBJ1-1, with D perhaps TRBD1 (5 bases). The CDR3 length is 15 residues. Germline V CDR1 and CDR2: SGHKS, YYEKEE (reference sequence). V lost 4 bases and J 4 bases, leaving 17 bases between the germline ends.